What follows are 12 T cell receptor beta chains derived from one specimen sequenced in a study of technical replicates of blood from four donors. TCRdb's copy holds only in-frame clones and misses some; the assay was immunoSEQ multiplex PCR. This table has approximately 99,000 clones, about 95% appearing once. Sequenced material: T cells isolated from PBMCs. The receptors shown here come from a human donor in good health.

The chain uses TRBV27 and TRBJ2-1, with 11 bases lining up with TRBD2. CDR1 MNHEY and CDR2 SMNVEV come from the germline V gene (reference sequence). With 5 bases clipped from V and 1 base from J, the junction kept 4 bases outside the gene matches. This CDR3 contains 16 residues. CDR3 in DNA: TGTGCCAGCAGTATTAGCGGGAGGGCGTCCTACAATGAGCAGTTCTTC. It encodes CASSISGRASYNEQFF.

The rearrangement uses TRBV7-2 and TRBJ2-3, with a tentative D call TRBD2 (5 bases). Between the trimmed V and J ends, which lost 7 bases and 0 bases, there was a span of 17 bases. Germline CDR1 SGHTA, CDR2 FQGNSA. The CDR3 has 16 amino acids. CDR3: CASTLGGMRSTDTQYF. The CDR3 DNA sequence: TGTGCCAGCACCCTAGGAGGCATGAGAAGCACAGATACGCAGTATTTT.

The CDR3 nucleotides are TGTGCCAGCAGCGGCCTTCGACAGGGAATCCACGAGCAGTACTTC. Translation gives CASSGLRQGIHEQYF. The rearrangement uses TRBV7-6 and TRBJ2-7, with 7 bases that match TRBD1. CDR1 is SGHVS, CDR2 FNYEAQ, per germline. V dropped 5 bases and J dropped 5; count of bases not matched to a gene: 12. The CDR3 contains 15 residues. Full variable domain (remainder filled in from reference TRBV7-6 and TRBJ2-7): GAGVSQSPRYKVTKRGQDVALRCDPISGHVSLYWYRQALGQGPEFLTYFNYEAQQDKSGLPNDRFSAERPEGSISTLTIQRTEQRDSAMYRCASSGLRQGIHEQYFGPGTRLTVT.

V usage is TRBV2 and J usage is TRBJ1-2; a possible D gene is TRBD1 (6 bases). The CDR3 sequence is 15 residues long. The germline V gene has CDR1 SNHLY and CDR2 FYNNEI. Between the trimmed V and J ends, which lost 2 bases and 1 base, there was a span of 11 bases. The CDR3 DNA follows: TGTGCCAGCAGTGAACAAGAAGGGGGTAACTATGGCTACACCTTC. Protein sequence: CASSEQEGGNYGYTF.

The rearrangement links TRBV5-1 to TRBJ2-1, with 8 bases aligning to TRBD1. Germline CDR1 is SGHRS and CDR2 is YFSETQ. The V gene end was trimmed by 0 bases and the J gene end by 7 bases; junction bases not matched to a gene: 6. CDR3 length equals 15 residues. The CDR3 sequence is CASSLGTGNGNEQFF. The CDR3 region has the DNA TGCGCCAGCAGCTTGGGGACAGGGAACGGGAATGAGCAGTTCTTC.

This chain links TRBV2 with TRBJ2-2; D is perhaps TRBD1 (6 bases). V was clipped by 11 bases and J by 3 bases, with 13 bases between them. Germline loops: CDR1 SNHLY, CDR2 FYNNEI. The CDR3 runs 13 residues. The CDR3 loop reads CAGWTDHTGELFF. The CDR3 region has the DNA TGTGCCGGATGGACAGATCACACCGGGGAGCTGTTTTTT.

V usage is TRBV7-8 and J usage is TRBJ2-7; no reliable D call. Trimming pared 0 bases from V and 3 bases from J, leaving 6 bases between. Looked up from germline, CDR1 is SGHVS and CDR2 is FQNEAQ. This CDR3 is 13 amino acids long. In nucleotides, the CDR3 is TGTGCCAGCAGCTTAGCTCTGTACTACGAGCAGTACTTC. It translates to CASSLALYYEQYF.

This chain links TRBV6-5 with TRBJ1-5, with D hard to call. Germline CDR1 reads MNHEY; CDR2 reads SVGAGI. This CDR3 region has 14 residues. With 4 bases removed from V and 7 bases from J, the gap between germline ends came to 14 bases. The CDR3 sequence: CASSSETGGQPQHF. CDR3 sequence (DNA): TGTGCCAGCAGTTCCGAGACCGGAGGACAGCCCCAGCATTTT.

This chain joins TRBV7-8 and TRBJ2-7; TRBD2 aligns across 10 bases. V shed 4 bases, J shed 4 bases, and the junction held 4 bases outside the gene matches. The V gene's germline CDR1 is SGHVS and CDR2 FQNEAQ. The CDR3 length is 14 residues. DNA of the CDR3: TGTGCCAGCAGCTCAGGACTAGCGGAATACGAGCAGTACTTC. This gives the protein CASSSGLAEYEQYF. The full variable domain, completed using reference TRBV7-8 and TRBJ2-7, is GAGVSQSPRYKVAKRGQDVALRCDPISGHVSLFWYQQALGQGPEFLTYFQNEAQLDKSGLPSDRFFAERPEGSVSTLKIQRTQQEDSAVYLCASSSGLAEYEQYFGPGTRLTVT.

The rearrangement joins TRBV9 to TRBJ1-1; perhaps TRBD1 as D (5 bases). The CDR3 covers 16 residues. Germline assignment: CDR1 SGDLS and CDR2 YYNGEE. V was pared by 0 bases and J by 4 bases, with 16 bases between. The CDR3 spells CASSVEGQGRPTEAFF. The CDR3 DNA reads TGTGCCAGCAGCGTAGAAGGTCAGGGTCGTCCCACTGAAGCTTTCTTT.

V gene TRBV19 combines with J gene TRBJ1-5; the D gene is possibly TRBD1 (5 bases). Germline-derived CDR1 and CDR2 are LNHDA and SQIVND (reference sequence). Trimming cost V 1 base and J 7 bases, with 11 bases left between them. The CDR3 runs 14 residues. CDR3 coding DNA: TGTGCCAGTAGTATAGGAGATCGGGGGCAGCCCCAGCATTTT. This codes for CASSIGDRGQPQHF.

V and J are TRBV19 and TRBJ2-3; D is undetermined. The V end was cut by 4 bases, the J end by 5 bases, with 13 bases between. This CDR3 is built from 14 residues. The germline V gene has CDR1 LNHDA and CDR2 SQIVND (reference sequence). As DNA, the CDR3 is TGTGCCAGTAGTAGGTTCTCTGAACTAGATACGCAGTATTTT. Translating gives CASSRFSELDTQYF.